These 5 T cell receptor beta chains were sequenced from one sample in a study of blood T cell repertoires in COVID-19. Only in-frame clones appear in the TCRdb table, and some are missing; sequencing was by immunoSEQ multiplex PCR. The sample carries about 280,000 clones, approximately 83% recorded once. The sequencing input was peripheral blood. The receptors originated from a woman in her thirties who had recovered from COVID-19.

J is TRBJ2-4 and V is TRBV5-4; D may be TRBD2 (5 bases). The ends were cut back, 1 base at V and 9 bases at J, with 17 bases in the middle. This CDR3 has 15 amino acids. In germline, CDR1 is SGHNT, CDR2 YYREEE (reference sequence). The CDR3 is CASSLNSEKAGIQYF. CDR3 nucleotide sequence: TGTGCCAGCAGCTTGAATAGCGAGAAGGCTGGCATTCAGTACTTC.

The J gene is TRBJ2-7, the V gene TRBV7-2; 7 bases map to TRBD2. Unmatched junction bases numbered 7, after V lost 5 bases and J lost 3 bases. Germline V gene sequence: CDR1 SGHTA, CDR2 FQGNSA. There are 14 residues in the CDR3. The CDR3, as DNA: TGTGCCAGCAGCCAGACCCGGACTAGCTACGAGCAGTACTTC. Amino acids: CASSQTRTSYEQYF.

The J gene is TRBJ1-2, the V gene TRBV6-1, with 10 bases aligning to TRBD1. This CDR3 is 16 amino acids long. With V trimmed by 0 bases and J by 7 bases, 8 bases remained unmatched. Germline lookup yields CDR1 MNHNS and CDR2 SASEGT. The CDR3 sequence: CASSEALGTGVSGYTF. The CDR3 DNA follows: TGTGCCAGCAGTGAAGCGCTTGGGACAGGGGTATCTGGCTACACCTTC.

The chain links TRBV2 to TRBJ1-3, with D hard to call. This CDR3 spans 13 amino acids. Germline CDR1 and CDR2: SNHLY and FYNNEI. V was trimmed by 7 bases and J by 2 bases, leaving 9 bases between them. The CDR3 sequence is CASTLGAGNTIYF. DNA for the CDR3: TGTGCCAGCACTTTGGGAGCTGGAAACACCATATATTTT.

This chain connects TRBV24-1 to TRBJ2-1, with D maybe TRBD1 (5 bases). Germline V CDR1 and CDR2: KGHDR, SFDVKD. The V end was cut by 2 bases, the J end by 1 base, with 8 bases between. The CDR3 is 15 residues long. The CDR3 DNA reads as TGTGCCACCAGTGATTATAGACAGTCCTACAATGAGCAGTTCTTC. This codes for CATSDYRQSYNEQFF.